The 21 T cell receptor beta chains reported below all come from one sample, sequenced in a study of cytomegalovirus exposure and HLA in healthy donors. Primers for the PCR totalled 60 Vbeta and 13 Jbeta. Some clones are missing from TCRdb's copy, which holds only in-frame ones; the method was immunoSEQ multiplex PCR. The sample has about 100,000 clones, around 69% seen once. What was sequenced was PBMCs. The receptors shown here come from a woman in her sixties in good health and CMV-seropositive.

The rearrangement links TRBV10-3 to TRBJ2-1, with TRBD2 matching over 9 bases. The CDR3 length is 16 residues. V trimming: 3 bases; J trimming: 7 bases; junction bases outside the gene matches: 10. CDR1 and CDR2 from the germline V gene are ENHRY and SYGVKD. The CDR3 bases are TGTGCCATCAGTGAAACCCCAGCGGGAGGTCTGAATGAGCAGTTCTTC. Translating gives CAISETPAGGLNEQFF.

In its sample, this clone was seen a few times. The rearrangement links TRBV6-1 to TRBJ2-6; D perhaps matches TRBD1 (6 bases). CDR1 MNHNS and CDR2 SASEGT come from the germline V gene. Between the trimmed V and J ends, which lost 5 bases and 0 bases, there was a span of 8 bases. CDR3 length: 15 residues. This chain's CDR3 is CASSQDSSGANVLTF. The CDR3 DNA reads as TGTGCCAGCAGTCAGGACAGCTCTGGGGCCAACGTCCTGACTTTC.

The chain links TRBV11-3 to TRBJ2-2; 10 nucleotides align to TRBD2. The CDR3 runs 17 residues. Germline CDR1 SGHNT, CDR2 YENEEA. V lost 4 bases and J lost 3; bases outside the gene matches: 8. The CDR3 is CASSSDLAGVHTGELFF. CDR3 DNA: TGTGCCAGCAGCTCCGACCTAGCGGGAGTACACACCGGGGAGCTGTTTTTT.

V gene TRBV5-4 combines with J gene TRBJ1-2; D remains ambiguous. In germline, CDR1 is SGHNT, CDR2 YYREEE (reference sequence). The CDR3 length is 15 residues. Trimming removed 6 bases from V and 4 bases from J, with 19 bases in between. The CDR3 nucleotides read TGTGCCAGCATCGAGACTGAGAACCCGTTCTATGGCTACACCTTC. Its translation: CASIETENPFYGYTF.

This chain uses TRBV19 with TRBJ2-7, with no clear D. Trimming removed 5 bases at V and 2 bases at J, with 13 bases between. The CDR3 extends over 14 amino acids. Per the germline V gene, CDR1 is LNHDA and CDR2 is SQIVND (reference sequence). CDR3 DNA sequence: TGTGCCAGTAGTGCGTCAGCGCACACCTACGAGCAGTACTTC. Residues: CASSASAHTYEQYF.

CDR3 bases: TGCGCCAGCAGCCCCGGGACAGTATACAATGAGCAGTTCTTC. Its protein product is CASSPGTVYNEQFF. The V call is TRBV4-1, the J call TRBJ2-1; 7 nucleotides match TRBD1. CDR1 MGHRA and CDR2 YSYEKL come from the germline V gene. The CDR3 has 14 amino acids. Trimming cost V 4 bases and J 4 bases; bases outside gene matches: 4.

The chain has TRBV10-2 and TRBJ1-2, with no clear D. Deletions cut 6 bases from V and 4 bases from J, with 9 bases between. CDR3 length equals 12 residues. Per the germline V gene, CDR1 is WSHSY and CDR2 is SAAADI. The CDR3 nucleotides read TGCGCCAGCAGGGAGGGCGGCTATGGCTACACCTTC. Protein sequence: CASREGGYGYTF.

The chain joins TRBV7-9 to TRBJ2-1, with a weak D call TRBD1 (6 bases). This CDR3 has 13 amino acids. Trimming stripped 6 bases from V and 2 bases from J, with 8 bases between. In germline, CDR1 is SEHNR, CDR2 FQNEAQ (reference sequence). CDR3 coding DNA: TGTGCCAGCAGTCAGGGGACCTACAATGAGCAGTTCTTC. Translated, it gives CASSQGTYNEQFF.

This clone showed up just once. The chain links TRBV10-3 to TRBJ1-1; D perhaps matches TRBD1 (6 bases). Germline CDR1 is ENHRY and CDR2 is SYGVKD. The V end lost 7 bases, the J end lost 7 bases, and 13 bases lay between the germline ends. CDR3 length: 12 residues. The CDR3 sequence: CAINDRSSEAFF. In nucleotides, the CDR3 is TGTGCCATCAACGACAGGAGCAGTGAAGCTTTCTTT.

This chain joins TRBV6-5 and TRBJ1-2; D is unclear. The germline V gene encodes CDR1 MNHEY and CDR2 SVGAGI. CDR3 length equals 13 residues. V dropped 0 bases and J dropped 6 bases, with 8 bases sitting between them. The DNA of the CDR3 is TGTGCCAGCAGTTACTCGATGAGGGATGGCTACACCTTC. Translation: CASSYSMRDGYTF.

The chain recombines TRBV6-1 with TRBJ1-1; D call uncertain. V shed 5 bases and J shed 10 bases, with 17 bases lying between them. The CDR3 is 13 residues long. The germline CDR1 and CDR2 sequences are MNHNS and SASEGT. The CDR3 DNA is TGTGCCAGCAGTCCCCCAGGTCTTTCTGGAGCTTTCTTT. It yields the protein CASSPPGLSGAFF.

The V and J genes are TRBV7-8 and TRBJ2-7, with D perhaps matching TRBD2 (6 bases). V lost 2 bases to trimming and J lost 1 base, with 15 bases between them. Germline V gene lookup returns CDR1 SGHVS and CDR2 FQNEAQ. The CDR3 totals 16 residues. The chain's CDR3 is CASSLQGGVKSYEQYF. CDR3 DNA sequence: TGTGCCAGCAGCTTACAGGGCGGGGTCAAGTCCTACGAGCAGTACTTC.

This clone was seen a single time. The V call is TRBV29-1, the J call TRBJ1-1; D gene uncertain. The V gene lost 6 bases and the J gene lost 0 bases, with 11 bases spanning the gap. The CDR3 loop spans 13 amino acids. Germline V gives CDR1 SQVTM, CDR2 ANQGSEA. The CDR3: CSVRWTLNTEAFF. The CDR3 DNA reads TGCAGCGTCCGATGGACTCTGAACACTGAAGCTTTCTTT.

This chain links TRBV18 with TRBJ2-1; 8 bases are shared with TRBD1. Trimming took 6 bases from V and 5 from J; bases not matched to a gene: 9. Per the germline V gene, CDR1 is KGHSH and CDR2 is LQKENI. The CDR3 spans 15 residues. CDR3 sequence (DNA): TGTGCCAGCTCCACTAGGACAGGGCCTAACAATGAGCAGTTCTTC. It translates to CASSTRTGPNNEQFF.

The rearrangement links TRBV10-3 to TRBJ2-1; 12 bases align to TRBD2. The germline CDR1 and CDR2 sequences are ENHRY and SYGVKD. V trimming: 3 bases; J trimming: 8 bases; junction bases outside the gene matches: 11. The CDR3 is made up of 17 amino acids. The CDR3 protein is CAISDGLAGGRGDEQFF. The CDR3, as DNA: TGTGCCATCAGTGACGGTCTAGCGGGAGGGCGAGGGGATGAGCAGTTCTTC.

A few counts support this clone. The CDR3 region has the DNA TGTGCCAGCAGTGAAGGGAACAGGGGGCCATTTGAAGCTTTCTTT. Protein product: CASSEGNRGPFEAFF. The chain employs TRBV6-1 and TRBJ1-1; 9 nucleotides match TRBD1. V dropped 1 base and J dropped 7; count of bases not matched to a gene: 7. This CDR3 region has 15 residues. Germline assignment: CDR1 MNHNS and CDR2 SASEGT.

CDR3 in amino acids: CASSSKRLAGYNEQFF. The CDR3 region has the DNA TGTGCCAGCAGCTCAAAGAGACTAGCGGGGTACAATGAGCAGTTCTTC. The J gene is TRBJ2-1, the V gene TRBV7-9; TRBD2 aligns across 11 bases. Germline lookup yields CDR1 SEHNR and CDR2 FQNEAQ (reference sequence). The CDR3 runs to 16 residues. Trimming took 4 bases from V and 4 from J; bases not matched to a gene: 6.

The V and J genes are TRBV5-4 and TRBJ2-3, with 7 bases lining up with TRBD2. Germline V lookup: CDR1 SGHNT, CDR2 YYREEE (reference sequence). This CDR3 has 17 amino acids. V lost 0 bases, J lost 0 bases, and 7 bases stayed unmatched. The CDR3 nucleotides are TGTGCCAGCAGCTTGGGCGCGGGGAGGGACAGCACAGATACGCAGTATTTT. Protein product: CASSLGAGRDSTDTQYF.

In this sample, this clone turned up a few times. The junction and the germline gene differ at one end; a read error may be behind it. The CDR3 DNA reads TGTGCTAGCAGCTTGGACTCCATAGATACGCAGTATTTT. Translated, it gives CASSLDSIDTQYF. V usage is TRBV7-7 and J usage is TRBJ2-3; a possible D gene is TRBD2 (5 bases). The CDR3 is made up of 13 amino acids. Per the germline V gene, CDR1 is SSHAT and CDR2 is FNYEAQ (reference sequence).

The gene calls are TRBV29-1 and TRBJ2-7; the match to TRBD2 covers 7 bases. The trim removed 4 bases at V and 4 bases at J, leaving 7 bases unmatched. In germline, CDR1 is SQVTM, CDR2 ANQGSEA. The CDR3 loop spans 13 amino acids. CDR3 sequence: CSVAWGRAYEQYF. DNA of the CDR3: TGCAGCGTTGCTTGGGGGAGGGCTTACGAGCAGTACTTC.

This clone occurred once. This chain connects TRBV7-2 to TRBJ2-1; the match to TRBD2 covers 7 bases. Germline V lookup: CDR1 SGHTA, CDR2 FQGNSA. The CDR3 consists of 14 residues. The junction had 5 bases not matched to a gene; V was cut back by 0 bases and J by 9 bases. CDR3 sequence: CASSLAGGGSEQFF. CDR3 DNA: TGTGCCAGCAGCTTAGCGGGGGGAGGGAGTGAGCAGTTCTTC.